This T cell receptor (beta chain) was sequenced during a study of blood T cell repertoires in COVID-19. This CDR3 is built from 13 residues. The germline V and J ends were trimmed by 1 base and 7 bases, with 8 bases remaining between them. Germline CDR1 reads SGHTS; CDR2 reads YDEGEE. Original methodology: For nucleated cells, counts were estimated from reference gene primer amplification. Data came from immunoSEQ multiplex PCR; TCRdb stores just in-frame clones and leaves some out. V and J calls and clone size come straight from that table; D and trimming were deduced from the DNA. The sample lists under 250,000 clones; roughly 85% were seen once.

Sequenced material: PBMCs or T cells enriched from blood (not recorded which). This clonotype originated in a woman in her fifties or sixties with acute COVID-19. V gene TRBV5-8 combines with J gene TRBJ1-4; D is unclear. The CDR3: CASSLTEGEKLFF. CDR3 sequence (DNA): TGTGCCAGCAGCTTGACGGAGGGTGAAAAACTGTTTTTT.